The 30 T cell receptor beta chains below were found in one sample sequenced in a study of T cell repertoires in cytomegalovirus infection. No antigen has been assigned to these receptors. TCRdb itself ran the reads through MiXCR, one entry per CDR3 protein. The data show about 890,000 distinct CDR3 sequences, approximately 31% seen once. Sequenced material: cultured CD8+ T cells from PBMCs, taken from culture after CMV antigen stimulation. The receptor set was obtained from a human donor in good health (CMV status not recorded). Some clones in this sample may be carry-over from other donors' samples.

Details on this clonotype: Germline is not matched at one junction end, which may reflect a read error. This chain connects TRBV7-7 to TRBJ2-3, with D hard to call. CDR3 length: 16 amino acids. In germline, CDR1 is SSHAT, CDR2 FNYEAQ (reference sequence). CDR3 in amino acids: CASSIGTTDSTDTQYF. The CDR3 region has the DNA TGTGCTAGCAGCATCGGCACGACCGATAGCACAGATACGCAGTATTTT.

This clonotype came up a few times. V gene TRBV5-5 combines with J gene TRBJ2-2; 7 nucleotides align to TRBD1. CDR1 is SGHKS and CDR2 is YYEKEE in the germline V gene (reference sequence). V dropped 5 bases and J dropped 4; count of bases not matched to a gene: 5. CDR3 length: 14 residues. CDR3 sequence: CASRRQGTTGELFF. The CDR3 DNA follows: TGTGCCAGCAGACGACAGGGAACCACCGGGGAGCTGTTTTTT. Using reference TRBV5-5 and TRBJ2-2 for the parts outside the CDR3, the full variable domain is DAGVTQSPTHLIKTRGQQVTLRCSPISGHKSVSWYQQVLGQGPQFIFQYYEKEERGRGNFPDRFSARQFPNYSSELNVNALLLGDSALYLCASRRQGTTGELFFGEGSRLTVL.

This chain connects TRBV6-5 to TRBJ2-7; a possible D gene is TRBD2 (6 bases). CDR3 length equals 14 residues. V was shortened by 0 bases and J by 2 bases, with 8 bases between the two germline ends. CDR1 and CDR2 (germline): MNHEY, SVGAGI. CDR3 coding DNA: TGTGCCAGCAGTTACTCCGGGAGCGCCTACGAGCAGTACGTC. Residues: CASSYSGSAYEQYV.

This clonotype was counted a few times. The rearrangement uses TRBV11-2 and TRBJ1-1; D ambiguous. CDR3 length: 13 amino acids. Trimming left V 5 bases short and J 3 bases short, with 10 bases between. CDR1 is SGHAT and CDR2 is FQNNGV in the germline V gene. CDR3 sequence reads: CASSESGDTEAFF. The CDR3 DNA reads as TGTGCCAGCAGCGAAAGTGGGGACACTGAAGCTTTCTTT.

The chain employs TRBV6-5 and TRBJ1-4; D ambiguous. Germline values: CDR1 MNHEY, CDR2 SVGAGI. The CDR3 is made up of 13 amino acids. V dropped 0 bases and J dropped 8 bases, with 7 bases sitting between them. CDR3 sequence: CASSYSPGEKLFF. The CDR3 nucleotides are TGTGCCAGCAGTTACTCCCCGGGAGAAAAACTGTTTTTT.

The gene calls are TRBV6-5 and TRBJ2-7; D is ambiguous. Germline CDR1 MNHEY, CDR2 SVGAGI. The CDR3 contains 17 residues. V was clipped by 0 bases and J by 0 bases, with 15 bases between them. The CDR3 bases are TGTGCCAGCAGTTACTCCCTTTCGTCGGCGTTCTCCTACGAGCAGTACTTC. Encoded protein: CASSYSLSSAFSYEQYF.

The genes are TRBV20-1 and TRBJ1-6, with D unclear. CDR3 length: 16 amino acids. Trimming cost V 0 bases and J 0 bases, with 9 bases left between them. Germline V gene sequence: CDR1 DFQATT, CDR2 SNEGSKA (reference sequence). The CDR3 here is CSARDLYTSYNSPLHF. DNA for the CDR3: TGCAGTGCTAGAGATCTCTATACCTCCTATAATTCACCCCTCCACTTT.

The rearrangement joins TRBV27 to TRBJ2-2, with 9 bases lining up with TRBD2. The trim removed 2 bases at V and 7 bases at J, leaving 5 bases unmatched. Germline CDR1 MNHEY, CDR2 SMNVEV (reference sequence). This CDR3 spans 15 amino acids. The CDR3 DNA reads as TGTGCCAGCAGTTTAGAAGCGGGGGGTTTCGGGGAGCTGTTTTTT. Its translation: CASSLEAGGFGELFF.

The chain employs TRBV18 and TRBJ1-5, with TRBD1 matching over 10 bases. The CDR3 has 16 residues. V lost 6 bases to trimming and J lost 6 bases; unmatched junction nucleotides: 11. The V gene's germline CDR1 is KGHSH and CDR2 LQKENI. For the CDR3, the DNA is TGTGCCAGCTCCCCTACCCGGGACAGGGGAATTCAGCCCCAGCATTTT. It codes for CASSPTRDRGIQPQHF.

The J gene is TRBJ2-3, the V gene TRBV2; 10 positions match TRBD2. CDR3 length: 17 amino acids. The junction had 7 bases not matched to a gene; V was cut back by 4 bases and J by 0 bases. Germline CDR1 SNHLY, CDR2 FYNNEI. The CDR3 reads CASSGSLTSGSTDTQYF. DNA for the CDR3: TGTGCCAGCAGTGGGTCTCTGACTAGCGGGAGCACAGATACGCAGTATTTT.

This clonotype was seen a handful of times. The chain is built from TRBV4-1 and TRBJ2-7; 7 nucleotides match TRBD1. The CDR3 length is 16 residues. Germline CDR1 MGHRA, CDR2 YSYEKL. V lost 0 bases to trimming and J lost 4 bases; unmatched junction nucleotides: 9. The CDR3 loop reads CASSQDLNGRGYEQYF. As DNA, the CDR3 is TGCGCCAGCAGCCAAGATCTCAATGGCAGGGGGTACGAGCAGTACTTC.

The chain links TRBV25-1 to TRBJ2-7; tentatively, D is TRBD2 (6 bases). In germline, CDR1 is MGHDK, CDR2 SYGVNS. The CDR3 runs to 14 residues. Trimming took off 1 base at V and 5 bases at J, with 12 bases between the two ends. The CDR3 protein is CASSEWGEQDEQYF. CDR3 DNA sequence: TGTGCCAGCAGTGAATGGGGGGAACAAGACGAGCAGTACTTC.

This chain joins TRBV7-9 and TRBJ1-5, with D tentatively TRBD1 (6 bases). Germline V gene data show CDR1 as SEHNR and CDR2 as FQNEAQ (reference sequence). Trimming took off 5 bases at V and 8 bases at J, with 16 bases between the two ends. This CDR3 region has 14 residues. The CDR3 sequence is CASSDAGAREPQHF. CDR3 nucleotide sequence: TGTGCCAGCAGCGACGCAGGGGCGAGAGAGCCCCAGCATTTT. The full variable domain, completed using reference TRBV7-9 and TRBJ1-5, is DTGVSQNPRHKITKRGQNVTFRCDPISEHNRLYWYRQTLGQGPEFLTYFQNEAQLEKSRLLSDRFSAERPKGSFSTLEIQRTEQGDSAMYLCASSDAGAREPQHFGDGTRLSIL.

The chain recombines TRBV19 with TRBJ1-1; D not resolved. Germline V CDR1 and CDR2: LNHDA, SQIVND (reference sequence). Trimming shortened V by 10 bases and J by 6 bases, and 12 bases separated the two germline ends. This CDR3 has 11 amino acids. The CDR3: CATVTFPEAFF. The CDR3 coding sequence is TGTGCCACCGTGACATTCCCTGAAGCTTTCTTT.

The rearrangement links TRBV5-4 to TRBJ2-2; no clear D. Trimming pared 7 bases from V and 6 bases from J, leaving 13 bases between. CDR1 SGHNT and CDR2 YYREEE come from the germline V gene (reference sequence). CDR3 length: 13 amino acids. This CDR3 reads CASGIIRAGELFF. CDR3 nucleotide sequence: TGTGCCAGCGGAATTATTAGGGCCGGGGAGCTGTTTTTT. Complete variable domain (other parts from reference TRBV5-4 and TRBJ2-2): ETGVTQSPTHLIKTRGQQVTLRCSSQSGHNTVSWYQQALGQGPQFIFQYYREEENGRGNFPPRFSGLQFPNYSSELNVNALELDDSALYLCASGIIRAGELFFGEGSRLTVL.

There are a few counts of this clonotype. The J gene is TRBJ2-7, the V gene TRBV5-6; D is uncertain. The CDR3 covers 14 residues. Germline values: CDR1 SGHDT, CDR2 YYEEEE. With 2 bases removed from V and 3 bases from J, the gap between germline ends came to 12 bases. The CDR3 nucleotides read TGTGCCAGCAGCTTAGGGTTAAGCGACTACGAGCAGTACGTC. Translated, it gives CASSLGLSDYEQYV.

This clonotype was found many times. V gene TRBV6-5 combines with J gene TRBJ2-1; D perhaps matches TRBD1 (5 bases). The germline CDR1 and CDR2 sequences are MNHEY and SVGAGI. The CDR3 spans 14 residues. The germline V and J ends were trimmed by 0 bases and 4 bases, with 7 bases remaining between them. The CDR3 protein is CASSYSDTYNEQFF. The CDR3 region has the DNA TGTGCCAGCAGTTACTCGGACACGTACAATGAGCAGTTCTTC.

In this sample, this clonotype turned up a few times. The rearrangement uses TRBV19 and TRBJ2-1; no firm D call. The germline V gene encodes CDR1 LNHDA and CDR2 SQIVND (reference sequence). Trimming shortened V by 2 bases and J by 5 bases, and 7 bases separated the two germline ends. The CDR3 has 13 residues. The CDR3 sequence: CASSIKGDNEQFF. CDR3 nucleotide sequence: TGTGCCAGTAGTATAAAGGGTGACAATGAGCAGTTCTTC.

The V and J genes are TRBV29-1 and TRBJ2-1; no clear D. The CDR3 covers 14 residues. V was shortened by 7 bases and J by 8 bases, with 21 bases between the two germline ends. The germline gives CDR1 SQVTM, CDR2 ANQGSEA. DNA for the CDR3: TGCAGCGCAACCGGGTTCACAGAGCTAGATGAGCAGTTCTTC. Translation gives CSATGFTELDEQFF.

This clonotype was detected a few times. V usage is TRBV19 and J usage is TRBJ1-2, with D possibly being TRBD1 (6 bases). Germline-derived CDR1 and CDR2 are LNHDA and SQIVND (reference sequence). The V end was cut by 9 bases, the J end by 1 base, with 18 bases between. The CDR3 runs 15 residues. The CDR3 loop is CASGPGHEVNYGYTF. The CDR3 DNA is TGTGCCAGCGGGCCGGGACACGAAGTTAACTATGGCTACACCTTC. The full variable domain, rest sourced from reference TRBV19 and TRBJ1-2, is DGGITQSPKYLFRKEGQNVTLSCEQNLNHDAMYWYRQDPGQGLRLIYYSQIVNDFQKGDIAEGYSVSREKKESFPLTVTSAQKNPTAFYLCASGPGHEVNYGYTFGSGTRLTVV.

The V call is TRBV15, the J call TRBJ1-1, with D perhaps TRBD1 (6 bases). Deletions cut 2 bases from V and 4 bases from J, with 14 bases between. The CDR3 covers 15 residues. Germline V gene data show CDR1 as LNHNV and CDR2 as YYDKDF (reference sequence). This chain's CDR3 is CATSRPGGALTEAFF. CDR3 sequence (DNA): TGTGCCACCAGCAGACCCGGGGGGGCGCTCACTGAAGCTTTCTTT.

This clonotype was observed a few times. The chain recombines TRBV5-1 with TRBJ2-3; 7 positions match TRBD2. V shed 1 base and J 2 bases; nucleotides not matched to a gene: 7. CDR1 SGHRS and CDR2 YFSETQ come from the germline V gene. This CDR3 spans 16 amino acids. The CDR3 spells CASSLFRDYPTDTQYF. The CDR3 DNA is TGCGCCAGCAGCTTGTTCCGGGACTACCCCACAGATACGCAGTATTTT.

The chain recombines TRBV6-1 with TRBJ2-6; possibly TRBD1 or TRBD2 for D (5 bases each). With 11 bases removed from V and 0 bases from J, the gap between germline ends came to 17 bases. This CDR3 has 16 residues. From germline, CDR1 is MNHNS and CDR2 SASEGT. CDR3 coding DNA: TGTGCCGCGGTAGGGGAGTCGTACTCTGGGGCCAACGTCCTGACTTTC. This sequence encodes CAAVGESYSGANVLTF.

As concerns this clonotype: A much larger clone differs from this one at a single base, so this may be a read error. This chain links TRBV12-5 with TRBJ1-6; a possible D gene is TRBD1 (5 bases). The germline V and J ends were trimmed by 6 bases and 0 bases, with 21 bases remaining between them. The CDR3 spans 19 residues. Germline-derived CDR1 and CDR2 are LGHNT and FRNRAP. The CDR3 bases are TGTGCTAGTGGACTTCCGGGGCCTATAATTAACTCCTATAATTCACCCCTCCACTTT. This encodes CASGLPGPIINSYNSPLHF.

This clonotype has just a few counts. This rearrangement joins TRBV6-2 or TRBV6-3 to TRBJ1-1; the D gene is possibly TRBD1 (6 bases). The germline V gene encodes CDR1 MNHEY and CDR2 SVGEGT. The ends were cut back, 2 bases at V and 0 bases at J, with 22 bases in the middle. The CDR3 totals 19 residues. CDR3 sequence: CASSYVIGAGARMNTEAFF. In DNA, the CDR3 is TGTGCCAGCAGTTACGTCATCGGTGCGGGGGCCCGAATGAACACTGAAGCTTTCTTT.

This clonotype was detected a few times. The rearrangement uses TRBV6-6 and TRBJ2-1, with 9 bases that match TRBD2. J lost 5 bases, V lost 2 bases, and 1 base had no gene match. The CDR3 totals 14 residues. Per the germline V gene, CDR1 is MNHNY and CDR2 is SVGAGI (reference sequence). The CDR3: CASSYRLADNEQFF. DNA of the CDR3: TGTGCCAGCAGTTACAGACTAGCGGACAATGAGCAGTTCTTC.

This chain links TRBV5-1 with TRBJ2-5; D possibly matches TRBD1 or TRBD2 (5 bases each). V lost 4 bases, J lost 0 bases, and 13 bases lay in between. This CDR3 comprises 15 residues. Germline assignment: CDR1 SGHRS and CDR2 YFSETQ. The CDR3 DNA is TGCGCCAGCAGCCCAGGGACCCGGTACCAAGAGACCCAGTACTTC. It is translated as CASSPGTRYQETQYF.

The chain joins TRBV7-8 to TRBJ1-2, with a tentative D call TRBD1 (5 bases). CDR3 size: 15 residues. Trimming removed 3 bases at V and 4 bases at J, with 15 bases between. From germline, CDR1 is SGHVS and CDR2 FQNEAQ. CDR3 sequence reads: CASSFEGHEVYGYTF. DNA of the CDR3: TGTGCCAGCAGCTTCGAAGGACACGAGGTCTATGGCTACACCTTC.

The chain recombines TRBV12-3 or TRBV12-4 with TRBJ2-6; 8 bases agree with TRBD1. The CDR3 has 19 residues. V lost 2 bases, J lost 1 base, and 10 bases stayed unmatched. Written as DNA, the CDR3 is TGTGCCAGCAGTTTATTTTGGACAGGGTCTAGGTCTGGGGCCAACGTCCTGACTTTC. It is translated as CASSLFWTGSRSGANVLTF.

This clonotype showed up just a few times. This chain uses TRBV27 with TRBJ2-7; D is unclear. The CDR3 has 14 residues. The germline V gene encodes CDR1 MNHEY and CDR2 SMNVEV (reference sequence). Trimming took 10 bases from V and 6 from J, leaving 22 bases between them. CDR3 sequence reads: CATSGHEVGFEQYF. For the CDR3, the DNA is TGTGCCACCTCGGGCCATGAGGTAGGGTTCGAGCAGTACTTC.